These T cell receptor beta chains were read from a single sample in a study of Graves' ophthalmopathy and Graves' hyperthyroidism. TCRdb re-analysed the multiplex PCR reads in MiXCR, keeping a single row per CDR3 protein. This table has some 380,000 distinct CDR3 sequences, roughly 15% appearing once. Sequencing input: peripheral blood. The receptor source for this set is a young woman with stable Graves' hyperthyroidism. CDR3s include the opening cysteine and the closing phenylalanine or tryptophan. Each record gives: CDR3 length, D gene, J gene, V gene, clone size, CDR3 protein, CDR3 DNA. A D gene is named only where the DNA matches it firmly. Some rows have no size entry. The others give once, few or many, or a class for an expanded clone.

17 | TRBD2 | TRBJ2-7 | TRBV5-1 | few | CASSSRGGDGALDEQYF | TGCGCCAGCAGCTCGCGGGGGGGGGACGGAGCCCTTGATGAGCAGTACTTC
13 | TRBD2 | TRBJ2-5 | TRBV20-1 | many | CSAREVAGKTQYF | TGCAGTGCTAGAGAGGTAGCGGGGAAGACCCAGTACTTC
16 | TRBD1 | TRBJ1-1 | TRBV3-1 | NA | CASSQGLTGGNTEAFF | TGTGCCAGCAGCCAAGGACTTACAGGGGGGAACACTGAAGCTTTCTTT
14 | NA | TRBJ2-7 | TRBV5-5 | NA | CASSGRGTEYEQYF | TGTGCCAGCAGTGGCCGGGGGACGGAATACGAGCAGTACTTC
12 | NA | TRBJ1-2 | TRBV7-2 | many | CASSNNLGGYTF | TGTGCCAGCAGCAACAATCTGGGGGGCTACACCTTC
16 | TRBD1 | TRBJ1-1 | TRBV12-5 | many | CASGLTQGAKNTEAFF | TGTGCTAGTGGTTTGACTCAGGGGGCAAAGAACACTGAAGCTTTCTTT
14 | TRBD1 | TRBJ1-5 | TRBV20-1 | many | CSARDRENYQPQHF | TGCAGTGCTAGGGACAGGGAAAACTATCAGCCCCAGCATTTT
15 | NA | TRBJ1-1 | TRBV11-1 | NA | CASSLGTGRRTEAFF | TGTGCCAGCAGCTTGGGCACAGGGAGGAGGACTGAAGCTTTCTTT
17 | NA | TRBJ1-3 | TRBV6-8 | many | CASSYKGTTISGNTIYF | TGTGCCAGCAGTTACAAGGGCACTACGATCTCTGGAAACACCATATATTTT
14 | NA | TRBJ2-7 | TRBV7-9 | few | CASSPTLKTYEQYF | TGTGCCAGCAGCCCCACGCTGAAGACCTACGAGCAGTACTTC
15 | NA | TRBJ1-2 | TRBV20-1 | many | CSAREKWDWNYGYTF | TGCAGTGCTAGAGAAAAGTGGGACTGGAACTATGGCTACACCTTC
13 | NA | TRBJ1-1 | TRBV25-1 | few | CAGSAGWDTEAFF | TGTGCCGGCAGTGCAGGGTGGGACACTGAAGCTTTCTTT
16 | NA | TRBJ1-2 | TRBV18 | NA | CASSPPPGWTNYGYTF | TGTGCCAGCTCACCCCCCCCAGGCTGGACTAACTATGGCTACACCTTC
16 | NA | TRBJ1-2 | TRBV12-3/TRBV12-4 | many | CASSIRGQQAPYGYTF | TGTGCCAGCAGTATACGGGGACAACAGGCGCCCTATGGCTACACCTTC
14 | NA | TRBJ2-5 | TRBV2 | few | CASTLPESPGTQYF | TGTGCCAGCACCTTGCCCGAGAGCCCTGGGACCCAGTACTTC
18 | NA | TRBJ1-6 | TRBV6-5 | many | CASSYSKGPTILNSPLHF | TGTGCCAGCAGTTACTCGAAGGGACCGACGATTCTCAATTCACCCCTCCACTTT
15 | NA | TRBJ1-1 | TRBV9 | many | CASSPAGVLATEAFF | TGTGCCAGCAGCCCCGCAGGGGTCTTAGCGACTGAAGCTTTCTTT
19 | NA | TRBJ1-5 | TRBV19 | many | CASSIDGPQTRRVNQPQHF | TGTGCCAGTAGTATAGATGGTCCCCAGACTAGGAGGGTCAATCAGCCCCAGCATTTT
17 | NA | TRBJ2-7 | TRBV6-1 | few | CASQIGRGVTGSYEQYF | TGTGCCAGCCAGATTGGACGGGGCGTCACGGGCTCCTACGAGCAGTACTTC
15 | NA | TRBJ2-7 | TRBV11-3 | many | CASSLEGESSYEQYF | TGTGCCAGCAGCTTGGAGGGGGAGAGCTCCTACGAGCAGTACTTC
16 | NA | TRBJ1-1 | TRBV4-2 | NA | CASSQAQGGANTEAFF | TGTGCCAGCAGCCAAGCCCAAGGTGGGGCAAACACTGAAGCTTTCTTT
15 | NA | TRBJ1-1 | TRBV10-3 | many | CAIRPPGALDTEAFF | TGTGCCATCAGACCTCCGGGGGCGTTGGACACTGAAGCTTTCTTT
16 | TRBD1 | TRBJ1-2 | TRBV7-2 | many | CASSLARDSPNYGYTF | TGTGCCAGCAGCTTAGCCCGGGACAGTCCTAACTATGGCTACACCTTC
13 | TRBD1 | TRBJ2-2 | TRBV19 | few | CASSWGQVGELFF | TGTGCCAGTAGTTGGGGACAGGTCGGGGAGCTGTTTTTT
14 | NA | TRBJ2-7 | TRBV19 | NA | CASSITGVRSEQYF | TGTGCCAGTAGTATAACAGGAGTTCGTTCCGAGCAGTACTTC
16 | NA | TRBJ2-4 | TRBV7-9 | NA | CASSLDPARAKNIKYF | TGTGCCAGCAGCTTAGACCCTGCGAGGGCCAAAAACATTAAGTACTTC
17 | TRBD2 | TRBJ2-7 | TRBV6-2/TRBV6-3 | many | CASTLKRAGISSYEQYF | TGTGCCAGCACCCTTAAAAGAGCGGGAATCTCCTCCTACGAGCAGTACTTC
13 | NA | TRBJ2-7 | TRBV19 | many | CASSIDKDYEQYF | TGTGCCAGTAGTATAGATAAGGACTACGAGCAGTACTTC
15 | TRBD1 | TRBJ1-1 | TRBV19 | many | CASKLLGTGYAEAFF | TGTGCCAGTAAGCTTTTGGGGACAGGGTACGCTGAAGCTTTCTTT
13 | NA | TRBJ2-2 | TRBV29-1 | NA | CSVRWANTGELFF | TGCAGCGTTAGGTGGGCGAACACCGGGGAGCTGTTTTTT
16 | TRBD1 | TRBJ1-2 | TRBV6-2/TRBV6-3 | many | CASSYSGTGYDYGYTF | TGTGCCAGCAGTTACTCGGGGACAGGGTATGACTATGGCTACACCTTC
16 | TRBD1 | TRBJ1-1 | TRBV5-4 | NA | CASSLYGTVVNTEAFF | TGTGCCAGCAGCTTGTATGGGACAGTTGTGAACACTGAAGCTTTCTTT
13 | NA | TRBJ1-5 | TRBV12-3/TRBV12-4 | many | CASSYGGIQPQHF | TGTGCCTCCAGTTATGGGGGTATTCAGCCCCAGCATTTT
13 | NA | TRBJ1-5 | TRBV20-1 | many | CSAKEGIDQPQHF | TGCAGTGCCAAGGAGGGTATCGATCAGCCCCAGCATTTT
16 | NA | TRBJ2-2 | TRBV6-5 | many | CASSYDVYSNTGELFF | TGTGCCAGCAGTTACGACGTTTACTCGAACACCGGGGAGCTGTTTTTT
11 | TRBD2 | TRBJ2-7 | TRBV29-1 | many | CSVGEGHEQYF | TGCAGCGTTGGGGAGGGGCACGAGCAGTACTTC
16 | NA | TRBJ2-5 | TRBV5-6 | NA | CASSLLGRSNVETQYF | TGTGCCAGCAGCTTGCTCGGACGGAGTAACGTGGAGACCCAGTACTTC